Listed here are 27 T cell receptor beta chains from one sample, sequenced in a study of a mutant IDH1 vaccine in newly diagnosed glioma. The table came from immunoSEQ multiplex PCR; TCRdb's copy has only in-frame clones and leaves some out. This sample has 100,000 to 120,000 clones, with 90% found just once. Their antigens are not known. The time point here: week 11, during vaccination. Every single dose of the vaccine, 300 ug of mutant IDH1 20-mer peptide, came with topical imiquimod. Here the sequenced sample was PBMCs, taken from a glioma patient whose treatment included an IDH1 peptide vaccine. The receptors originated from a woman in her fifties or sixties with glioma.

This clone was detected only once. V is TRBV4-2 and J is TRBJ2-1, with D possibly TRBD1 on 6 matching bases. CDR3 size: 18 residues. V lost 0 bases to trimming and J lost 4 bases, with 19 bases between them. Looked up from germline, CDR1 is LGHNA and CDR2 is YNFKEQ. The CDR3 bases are TGTGCCAGCAGCCAAGATGGCCCCCCCGGCCAGGGGTACAATGAGCAGTTCTTC. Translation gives CASSQDGPPGQGYNEQFF.

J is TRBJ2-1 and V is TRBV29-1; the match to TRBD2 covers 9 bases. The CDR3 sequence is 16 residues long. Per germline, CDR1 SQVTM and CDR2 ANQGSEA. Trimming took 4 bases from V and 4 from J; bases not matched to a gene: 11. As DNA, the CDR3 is TGCAGCGTTGGGGGCTTAGCGGGAGTAGTATACAATGAGCAGTTCTTC. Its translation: CSVGGLAGVVYNEQFF.

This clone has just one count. The chain's CDR3 is CAAKPSTNPSGNTIYF. CDR3 bases: TGTGCCGCCAAACCATCCACGAACCCCTCTGGAAACACCATATATTTT. The chain has TRBV19 and TRBJ1-3; D call uncertain. This CDR3 comprises 16 residues. Per germline, CDR1 LNHDA and CDR2 SQIVND (reference sequence). Trimming shortened V by 11 bases and J by 0 bases, and 20 bases separated the two germline ends. The whole variable domain, filled in from reference TRBV19 and TRBJ1-3, reads DGGITQSPKYLFRKEGQNVTLSCEQNLNHDAMYWYRQDPGQGLRLIYYSQIVNDFQKGDIAEGYSVSREKKESFPLTVTSAQKNPTAFYLCAAKPSTNPSGNTIYFGEGSWLTVV.

CDR3 nucleotides: TGCGCCAGCAGCTTCGACAGAGAAGAGACCCAGTACTTC. Encoded protein: CASSFDREETQYF. This sequence joins TRBV5-1 and TRBJ2-5, with a weak D call TRBD1 (5 bases). There are 13 residues in the CDR3. Between the trimmed V and J ends, which lost 2 bases and 3 bases, there was a span of 8 bases. The germline V gene encodes CDR1 SGHRS and CDR2 YFSETQ.

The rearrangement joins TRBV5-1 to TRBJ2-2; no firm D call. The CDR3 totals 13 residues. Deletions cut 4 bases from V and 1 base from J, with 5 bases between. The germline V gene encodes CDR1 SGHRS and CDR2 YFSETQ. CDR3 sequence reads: CASSTGNTGELFF. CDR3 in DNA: TGCGCCAGCAGCACGGGGAACACCGGGGAGCTGTTTTTT.

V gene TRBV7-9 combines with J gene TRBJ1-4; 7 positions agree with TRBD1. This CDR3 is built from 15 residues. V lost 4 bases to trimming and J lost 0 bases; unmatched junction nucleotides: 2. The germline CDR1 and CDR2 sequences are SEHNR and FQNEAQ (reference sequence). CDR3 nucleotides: TGTGCCAGCAGCTCGACAGGGACAACTAATGAAAAACTGTTTTTT. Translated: CASSSTGTTNEKLFF. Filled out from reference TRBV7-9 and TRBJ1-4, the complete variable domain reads DTGVSQNPRHKITKRGQNVTFRCDPISEHNRLYWYRQTLGQGPEFLTYFQNEAQLEKSRLLSDRFSAERPKGSFSTLEIQRTEQGDSAMYLCASSSTGTTNEKLFFGSGTQLSVL.

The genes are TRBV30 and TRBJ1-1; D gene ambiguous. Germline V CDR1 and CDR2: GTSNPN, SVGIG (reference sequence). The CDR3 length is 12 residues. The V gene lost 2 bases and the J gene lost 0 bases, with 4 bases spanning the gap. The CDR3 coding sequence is TGTGCCTGGAGTAAGATGAACACTGAAGCTTTCTTT. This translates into CAWSKMNTEAFF.

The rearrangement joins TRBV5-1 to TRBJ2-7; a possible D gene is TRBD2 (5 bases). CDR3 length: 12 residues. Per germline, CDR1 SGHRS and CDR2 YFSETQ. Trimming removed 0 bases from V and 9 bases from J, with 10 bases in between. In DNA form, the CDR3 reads TGCGCCAGCAGCTTGGCCGAGGGCGGGCAGTACTTC. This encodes CASSLAEGGQYF.

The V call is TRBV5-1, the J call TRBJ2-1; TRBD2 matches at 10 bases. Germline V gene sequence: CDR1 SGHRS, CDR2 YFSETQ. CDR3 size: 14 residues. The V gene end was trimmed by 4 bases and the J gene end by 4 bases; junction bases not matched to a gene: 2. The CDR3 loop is CASSPSGGYNEQFF. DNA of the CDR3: TGCGCCAGCAGCCCTAGCGGGGGATACAATGAGCAGTTCTTC.

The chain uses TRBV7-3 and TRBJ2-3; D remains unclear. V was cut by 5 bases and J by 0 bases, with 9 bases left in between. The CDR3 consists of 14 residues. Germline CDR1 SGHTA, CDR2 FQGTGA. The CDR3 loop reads CASSPRSSTDTQYF. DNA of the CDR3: TGTGCCAGCAGCCCCCGAAGCAGCACAGATACGCAGTATTTT.

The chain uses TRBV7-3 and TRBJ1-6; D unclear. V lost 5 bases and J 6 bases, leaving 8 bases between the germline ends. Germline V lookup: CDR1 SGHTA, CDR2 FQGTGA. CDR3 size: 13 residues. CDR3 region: CASSPTPNSPLHF. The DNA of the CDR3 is TGTGCCAGCAGCCCGACACCTAATTCACCCCTCCACTTT.

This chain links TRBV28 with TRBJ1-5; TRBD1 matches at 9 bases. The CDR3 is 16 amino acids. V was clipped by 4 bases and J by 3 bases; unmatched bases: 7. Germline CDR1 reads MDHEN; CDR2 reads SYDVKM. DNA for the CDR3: TGTGCCAGCAGTTCCCGGGACAGGGTGCCCAATCAGCCCCAGCATTTT. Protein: CASSSRDRVPNQPQHF.

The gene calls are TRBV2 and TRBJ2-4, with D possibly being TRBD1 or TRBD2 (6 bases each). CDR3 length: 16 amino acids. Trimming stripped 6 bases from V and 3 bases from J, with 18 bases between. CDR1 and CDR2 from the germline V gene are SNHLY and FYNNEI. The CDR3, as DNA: TGTGCCAGCAGCTATTACTCGGGGGCGGGCAAAAACATTCAGTACTTC. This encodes CASSYYSGAGKNIQYF.

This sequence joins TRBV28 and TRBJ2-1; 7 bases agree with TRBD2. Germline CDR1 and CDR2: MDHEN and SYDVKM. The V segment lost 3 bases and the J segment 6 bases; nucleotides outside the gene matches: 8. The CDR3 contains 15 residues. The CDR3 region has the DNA TGTGCCAGCAGTTTGGGGCTAACGGGAGGCAATGAGCAGTTCTTC. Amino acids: CASSLGLTGGNEQFF. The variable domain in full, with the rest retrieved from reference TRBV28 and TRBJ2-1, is DVKVTQSSRYLVKRTGEKVFLECVQDMDHENMFWYRQDPGLGLRLIYFSYDVKMKEKGDIPEGYSVSREKKERFSLILESASTNQTSMYLCASSLGLTGGNEQFFGPGTRLTVL.

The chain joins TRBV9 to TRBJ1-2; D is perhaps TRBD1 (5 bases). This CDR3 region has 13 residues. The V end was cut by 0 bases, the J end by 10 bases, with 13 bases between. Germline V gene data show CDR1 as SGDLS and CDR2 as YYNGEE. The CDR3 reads CASSVEWGGTYTF. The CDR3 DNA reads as TGTGCCAGCAGCGTAGAGTGGGGGGGGACCTACACCTTC.

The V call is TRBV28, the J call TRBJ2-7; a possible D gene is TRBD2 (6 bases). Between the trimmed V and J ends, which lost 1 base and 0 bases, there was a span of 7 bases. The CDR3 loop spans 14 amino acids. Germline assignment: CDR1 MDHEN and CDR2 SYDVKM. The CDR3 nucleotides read TGTGCCAGCAGTTTATTGGGGGGCTCCTACGAGCAGTACTTC. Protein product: CASSLLGGSYEQYF.

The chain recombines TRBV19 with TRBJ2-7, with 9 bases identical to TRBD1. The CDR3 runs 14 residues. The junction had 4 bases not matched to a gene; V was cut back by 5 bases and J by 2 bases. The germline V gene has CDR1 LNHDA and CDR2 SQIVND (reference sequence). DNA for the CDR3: TGTGCCAGTAGTGTCGGACAGGGGACCTACGAGCAGTACTTC. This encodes CASSVGQGTYEQYF.

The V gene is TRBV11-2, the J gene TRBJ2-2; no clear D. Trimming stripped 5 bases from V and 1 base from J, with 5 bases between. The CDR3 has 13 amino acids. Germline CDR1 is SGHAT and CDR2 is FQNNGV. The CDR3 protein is CASSVWNTGELFF. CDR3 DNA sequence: TGTGCCAGCAGCGTATGGAACACCGGGGAGCTGTTTTTT. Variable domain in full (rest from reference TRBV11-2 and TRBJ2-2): EAGVAQSPRYKIIEKRQSVAFWCNPISGHATLYWYQQILGQGPKLLIQFQNNGVVDDSQLPKDRFSAERLKGVDSTLKIQPAKLEDSAVYLCASSVWNTGELFFGEGSRLTVL.

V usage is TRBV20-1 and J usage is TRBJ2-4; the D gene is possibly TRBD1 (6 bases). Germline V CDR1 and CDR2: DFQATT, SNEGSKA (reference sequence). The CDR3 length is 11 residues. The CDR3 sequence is CRAGDGNIQYF. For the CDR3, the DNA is TGCAGGGCAGGGGACGGGAACATTCAGTACTTC.

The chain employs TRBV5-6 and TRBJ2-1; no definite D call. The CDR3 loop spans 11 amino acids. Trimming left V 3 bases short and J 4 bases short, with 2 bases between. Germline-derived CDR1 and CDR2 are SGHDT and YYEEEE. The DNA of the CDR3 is TGTGCCAGCAGCTCTTACAATGAGCAGTTCTTC. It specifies CASSSYNEQFF.

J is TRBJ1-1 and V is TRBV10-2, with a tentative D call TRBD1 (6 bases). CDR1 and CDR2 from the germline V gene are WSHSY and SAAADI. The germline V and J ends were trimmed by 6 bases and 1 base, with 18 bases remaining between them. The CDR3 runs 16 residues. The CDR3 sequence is CASSDLRTAKNTEAFF. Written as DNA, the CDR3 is TGCGCCAGCAGCGATCTTAGGACAGCTAAGAACACTGAAGCTTTCTTT.

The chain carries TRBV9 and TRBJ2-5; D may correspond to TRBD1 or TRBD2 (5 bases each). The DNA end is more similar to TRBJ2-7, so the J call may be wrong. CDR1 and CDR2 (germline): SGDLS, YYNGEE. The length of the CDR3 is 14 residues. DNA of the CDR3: TGTGCCAGCAGCGTAGGGGGGAGCGGCTACGAGCAGTACTTC. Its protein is CASSVGGSGYEQYF.

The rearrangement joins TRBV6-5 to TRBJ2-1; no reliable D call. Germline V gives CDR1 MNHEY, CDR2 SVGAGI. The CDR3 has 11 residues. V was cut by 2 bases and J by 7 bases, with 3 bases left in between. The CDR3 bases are TGTGCCAGCAGTTACGGGAATGAGCAGTTCTTC. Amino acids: CASSYGNEQFF.

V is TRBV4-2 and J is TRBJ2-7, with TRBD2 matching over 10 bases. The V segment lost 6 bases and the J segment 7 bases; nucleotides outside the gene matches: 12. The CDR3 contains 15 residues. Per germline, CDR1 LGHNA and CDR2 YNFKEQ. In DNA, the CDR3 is TGTGCCAGCAGTCAACCCCTAGCGGGAGCAGGGGAGCAGTACTTC. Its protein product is CASSQPLAGAGEQYF.

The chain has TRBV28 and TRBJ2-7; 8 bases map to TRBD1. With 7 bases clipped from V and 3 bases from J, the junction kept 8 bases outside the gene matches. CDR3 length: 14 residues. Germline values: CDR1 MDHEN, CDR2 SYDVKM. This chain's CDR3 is CASTLGDRFYEQYF. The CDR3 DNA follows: TGTGCCAGCACCCTTGGGGACAGGTTCTACGAGCAGTACTTC.

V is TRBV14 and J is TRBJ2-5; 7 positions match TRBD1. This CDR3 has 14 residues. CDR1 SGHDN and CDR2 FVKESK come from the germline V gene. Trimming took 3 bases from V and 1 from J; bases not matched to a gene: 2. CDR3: CASSQRTGQETQYF. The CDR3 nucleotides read TGTGCCAGCAGCCAGCGGACAGGCCAAGAGACCCAGTACTTC.

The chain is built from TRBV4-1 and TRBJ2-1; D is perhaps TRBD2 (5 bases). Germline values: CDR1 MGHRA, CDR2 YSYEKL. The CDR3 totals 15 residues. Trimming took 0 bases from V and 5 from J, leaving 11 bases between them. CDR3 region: CASSQDQDSNNEQFF. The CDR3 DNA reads TGCGCCAGCAGCCAAGATCAGGACTCTAACAATGAGCAGTTCTTC.